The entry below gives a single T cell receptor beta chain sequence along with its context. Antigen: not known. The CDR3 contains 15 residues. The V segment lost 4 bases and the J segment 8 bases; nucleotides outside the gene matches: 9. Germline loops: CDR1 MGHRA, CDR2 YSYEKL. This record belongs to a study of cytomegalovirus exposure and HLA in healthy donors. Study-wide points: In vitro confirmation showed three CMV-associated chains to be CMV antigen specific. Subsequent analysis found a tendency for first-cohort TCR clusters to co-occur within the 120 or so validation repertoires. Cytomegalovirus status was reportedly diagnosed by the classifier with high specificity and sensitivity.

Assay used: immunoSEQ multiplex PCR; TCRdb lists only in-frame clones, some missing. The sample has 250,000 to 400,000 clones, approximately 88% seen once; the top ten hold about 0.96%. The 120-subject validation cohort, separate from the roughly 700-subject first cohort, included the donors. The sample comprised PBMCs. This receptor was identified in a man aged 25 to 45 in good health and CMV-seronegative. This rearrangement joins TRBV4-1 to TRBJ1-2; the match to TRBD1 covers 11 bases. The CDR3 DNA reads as TGCGCCAGCAGCCCGTGGACAGGGGGCGTCTGGGGCTACACCTTC. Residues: CASSPWTGGVWGYTF.